This TCR beta chain was sequenced in a study of cytomegalovirus exposure and HLA in healthy donors. Study outcomes and limitations: An Asian-associated ancestry cluster reportedly showed fewer N-insertions than the approximately 660-donor mean in a later analysis. A later analysis revealed that TCR association rates differed between HLA loci, peaking at DRB1 and bottoming out at HLA-C. In vitro data verified a few CMV-associated chains as specific for CMV antigens.

Comments on this clone: Its antigen remains unknown.

Between the trimmed V and J ends, which lost 0 bases and 3 bases, there was a span of 10 bases. CDR1 and CDR2 (germline): LGHNA, YNFKEQ. There are 15 residues in the CDR3. Amplification used 60 Vbeta primers and 13 Jbeta primers. Sequencing used immunoSEQ multiplex PCR; TCRdb keeps in-frame clones, though not all of them. The sample comprises around 87,000 clones, roughly 80% of which are singletons, and roughly 1.2% rests with the top ten. This TCR derives from a girl aged 2 to 10 in good health and CMV-seropositive. Sequenced input: PBMCs. The genes are TRBV4-2 and TRBJ2-3, with D perhaps TRBD2 (6 bases). CDR3 bases: TGTGCCAGCAGCCAAGAATGGAGGGAAACAGATACGCAGTATTTT. It specifies CASSQEWRETDTQYF.